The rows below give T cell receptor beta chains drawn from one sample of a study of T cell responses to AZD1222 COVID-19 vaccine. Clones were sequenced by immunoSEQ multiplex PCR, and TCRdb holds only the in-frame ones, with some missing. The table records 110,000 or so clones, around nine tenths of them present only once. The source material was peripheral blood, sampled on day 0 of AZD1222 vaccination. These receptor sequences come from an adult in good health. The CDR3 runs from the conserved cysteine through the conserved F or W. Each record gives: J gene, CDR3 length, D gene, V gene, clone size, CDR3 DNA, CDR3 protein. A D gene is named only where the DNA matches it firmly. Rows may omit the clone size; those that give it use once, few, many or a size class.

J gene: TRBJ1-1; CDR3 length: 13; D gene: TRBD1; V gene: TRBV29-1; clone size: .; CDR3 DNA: TGCAGCGTTGATGTTACCCGACAGGGTGAAGCTTTCTTT; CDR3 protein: CSVDVTRQGEAFF
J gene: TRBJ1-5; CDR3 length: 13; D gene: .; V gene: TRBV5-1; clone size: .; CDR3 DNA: TGCGCCAGCAGCTTTAATAGCAATCAGCCCCAGCATTTT; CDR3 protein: CASSFNSNQPQHF
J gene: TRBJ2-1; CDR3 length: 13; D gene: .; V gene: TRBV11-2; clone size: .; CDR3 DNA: TGTGCCAGCAGCTTGCTCACCCAGAATGAGCAGTTCTTC; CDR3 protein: CASSLLTQNEQFF
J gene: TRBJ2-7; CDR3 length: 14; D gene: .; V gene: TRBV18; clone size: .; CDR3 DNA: TGTGCCAGCTCACCACCGGGGTGGGGCTACGAGCAGTACTTC; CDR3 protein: CASSPPGWGYEQYF
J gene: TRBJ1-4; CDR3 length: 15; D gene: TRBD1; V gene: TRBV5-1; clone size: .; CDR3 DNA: TGCGCCAGCAGCCCCCAGGGACAGGTTTATGAAAAACTGTTTTTT; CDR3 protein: CASSPQGQVYEKLFF
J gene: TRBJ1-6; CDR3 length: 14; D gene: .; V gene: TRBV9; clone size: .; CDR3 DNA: TGTGCCAGCAGCGCCAGGGTTGGTGATTCACCCCTCCACTTT; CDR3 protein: CASSARVGDSPLHF
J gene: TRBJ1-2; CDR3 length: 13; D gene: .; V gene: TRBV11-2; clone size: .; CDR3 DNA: TGTGCCAGCAGCTCTTGGGCAAACTATGGCTACACCTTC; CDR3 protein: CASSSWANYGYTF
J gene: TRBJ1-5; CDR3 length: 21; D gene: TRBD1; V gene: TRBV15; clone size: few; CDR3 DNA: TGTGCCACCAGCAGAGCCCTCCCCGGCAGGGGGTATATGGATAGCAATCAGCCCCAGCATTTT; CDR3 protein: CATSRALPGRGYMDSNQPQHF
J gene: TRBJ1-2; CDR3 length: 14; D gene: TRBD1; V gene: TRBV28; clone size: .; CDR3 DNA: TGTGCCAGCAGTTTCGACAGGGGGCCCTATGGCTACACCTTC; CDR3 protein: CASSFDRGPYGYTF
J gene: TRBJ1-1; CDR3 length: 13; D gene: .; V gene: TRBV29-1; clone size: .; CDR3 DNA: TGCAGCGTCGGGAACCTTCGGAACACTGAAGCTTTCTTT; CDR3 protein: CSVGNLRNTEAFF
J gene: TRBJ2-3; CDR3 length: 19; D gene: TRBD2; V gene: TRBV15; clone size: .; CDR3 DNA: TGTGCCACCAGCAGACCTATCAGACTAGCGGGGTCCCGCACAGATACGCAGTATTTT; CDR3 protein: CATSRPIRLAGSRTDTQYF
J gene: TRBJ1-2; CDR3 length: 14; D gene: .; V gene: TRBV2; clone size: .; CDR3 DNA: TGTGCCAGCAGTGACACTCAGGGCCCCTATGGCTACACCTTC; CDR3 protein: CASSDTQGPYGYTF
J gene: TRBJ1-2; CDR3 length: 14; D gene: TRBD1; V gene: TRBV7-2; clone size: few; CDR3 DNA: TGTGCCAGCAGCCAAGACAGGGGGCAGGATGGCTACACCTTC; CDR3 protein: CASSQDRGQDGYTF
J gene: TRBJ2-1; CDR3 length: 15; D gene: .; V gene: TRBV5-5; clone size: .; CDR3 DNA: TGTGCCAGCAGCTTGGCAGGACTGACCTCCAATGAGCAGTTCTTC; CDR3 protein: CASSLAGLTSNEQFF
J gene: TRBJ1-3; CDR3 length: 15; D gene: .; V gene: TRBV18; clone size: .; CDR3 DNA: TGTGCCAGCTCACCACCGGACAGCCCTGGGGGCACCATATATTTT; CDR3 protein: CASSPPDSPGGTIYF
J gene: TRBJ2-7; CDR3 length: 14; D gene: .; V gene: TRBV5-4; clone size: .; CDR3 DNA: TGTGCCAGCAGCTTGCCGGACGTTTCCTACGAGCAGTACTTC; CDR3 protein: CASSLPDVSYEQYF
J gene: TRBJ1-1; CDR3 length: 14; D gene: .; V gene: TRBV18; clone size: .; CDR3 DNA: TGTGCCAGCTCAGGGCAGCGGGGGGCCACTGAAGCTTTCTTT; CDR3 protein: CASSGQRGATEAFF
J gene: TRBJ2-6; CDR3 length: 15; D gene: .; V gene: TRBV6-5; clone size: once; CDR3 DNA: TGTGCCAGCAGGAAACAGGGTGGTGGGGCCAACGTCCTGACTTTC; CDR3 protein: CASRKQGGGANVLTF
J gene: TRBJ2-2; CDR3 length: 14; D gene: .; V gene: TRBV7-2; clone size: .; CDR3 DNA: TGTGCCAGCAGCCCCTCGAGTAACACCGGGGAGCTGTTTTTT; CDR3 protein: CASSPSSNTGELFF
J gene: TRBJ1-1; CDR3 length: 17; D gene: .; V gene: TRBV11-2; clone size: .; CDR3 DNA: TGTGCCAGCAGCCCATTCGGAGGGACCTACATGAACACTGAAGCTTTCTTT; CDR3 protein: CASSPFGGTYMNTEAFF
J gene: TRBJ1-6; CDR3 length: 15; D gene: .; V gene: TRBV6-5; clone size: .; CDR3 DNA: TGTGCCAGCAGAATTCAGGACAGTAATAATTCACCCCTCCACTTT; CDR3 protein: CASRIQDSNNSPLHF
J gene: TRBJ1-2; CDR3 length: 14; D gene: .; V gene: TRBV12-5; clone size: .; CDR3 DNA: TGTGCTAGTGGTTTGGCGGGACGGCGTAATGGCTACACCTTC; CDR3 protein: CASGLAGRRNGYTF
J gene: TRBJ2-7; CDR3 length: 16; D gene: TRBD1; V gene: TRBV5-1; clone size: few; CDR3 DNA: TGCGCCAGCAGCTTGGACCCCGGGACAGCCTCCTACGAGCAGTACTTC; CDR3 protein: CASSLDPGTASYEQYF
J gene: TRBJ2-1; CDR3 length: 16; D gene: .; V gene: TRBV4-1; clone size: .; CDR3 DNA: TGCGCCAGCAGCCAAATCGAACAGCGAAGTAACAATGAGCAGTTCTTC; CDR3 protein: CASSQIEQRSNNEQFF
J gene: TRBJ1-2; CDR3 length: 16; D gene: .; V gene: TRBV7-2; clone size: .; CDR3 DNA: TGTGCCAGCAGCTTCGCCCAGGGTGCTGCCTTGTATGGCTACACCTTC; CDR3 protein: CASSFAQGAALYGYTF
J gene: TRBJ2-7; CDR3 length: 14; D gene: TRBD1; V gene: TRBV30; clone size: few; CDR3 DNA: TGTGCCTGGAGTACAGGACAGGGGAGGTACGAGCAGTACTTC; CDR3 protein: CAWSTGQGRYEQYF
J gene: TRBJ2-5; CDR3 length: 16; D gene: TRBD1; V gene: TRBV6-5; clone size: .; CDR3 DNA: TGTGCCAGCAGTTACCCCCGGGACAGGGCCCAAGAGACCCAGTACTTC; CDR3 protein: CASSYPRDRAQETQYF
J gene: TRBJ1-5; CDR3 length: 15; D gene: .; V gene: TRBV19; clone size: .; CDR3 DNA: TGTGCCAGTAGTATAGAGGCCCTCAGCAATCAGCCCCAGCATTTT; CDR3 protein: CASSIEALSNQPQHF
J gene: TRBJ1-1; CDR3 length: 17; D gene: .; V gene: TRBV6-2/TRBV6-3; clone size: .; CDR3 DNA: TGTGCCAGCAGTTACCCCCCCCGGGTGGGAGGGAACACTGAAGCTTTCTTT; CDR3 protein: CASSYPPRVGGNTEAFF
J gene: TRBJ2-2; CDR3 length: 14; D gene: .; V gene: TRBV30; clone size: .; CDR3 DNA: TGTGCCTGGAGTAATGGGAGGTGGACCGGGGAGCTGTTTTTT; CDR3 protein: CAWSNGRWTGELFF
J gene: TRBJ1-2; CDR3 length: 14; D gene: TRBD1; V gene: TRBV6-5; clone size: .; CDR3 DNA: TGTGCCAGCAGCCCCGGGACAGGGTCGGGTGGCTACACCTTC; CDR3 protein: CASSPGTGSGGYTF
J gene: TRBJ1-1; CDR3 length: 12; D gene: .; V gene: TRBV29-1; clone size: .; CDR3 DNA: TGCAGCGTTGGGTGGGGGAGCACTGAAGCTTTCTTT; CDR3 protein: CSVGWGSTEAFF
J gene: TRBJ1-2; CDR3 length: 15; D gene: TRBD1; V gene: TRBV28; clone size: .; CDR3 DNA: TGTGCCAGCAGTCTGGGGACAGGGGGCGACTATGGCTACACCTTC; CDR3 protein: CASSLGTGGDYGYTF
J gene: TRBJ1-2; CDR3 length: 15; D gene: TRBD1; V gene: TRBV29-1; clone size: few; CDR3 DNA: TGCAGCGTTCGACAGGGGGCCTTAACTAACTATGGCTACACCTTC; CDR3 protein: CSVRQGALTNYGYTF
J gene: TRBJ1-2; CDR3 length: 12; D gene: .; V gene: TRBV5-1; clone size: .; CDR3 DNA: TGCGCCAGCAGCCAGGACCACTATGGCTACACCTTC; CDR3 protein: CASSQDHYGYTF
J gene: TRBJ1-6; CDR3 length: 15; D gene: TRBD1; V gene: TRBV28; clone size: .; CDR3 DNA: TGTGCCAGCAGTGCAGGGACAGGCAACAATTCACCCCTCCACTTT; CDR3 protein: CASSAGTGNNSPLHF
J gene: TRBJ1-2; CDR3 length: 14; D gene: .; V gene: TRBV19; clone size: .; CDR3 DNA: TGTGCCAGTAGGCGGGACGGAAGAAACTATGGCTACACCTTC; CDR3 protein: CASRRDGRNYGYTF
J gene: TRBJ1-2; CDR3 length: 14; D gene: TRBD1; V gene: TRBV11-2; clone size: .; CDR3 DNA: TGTGCCAGCAGCCTCGGGACAGGACTCTATGGCTACACCTTC; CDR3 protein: CASSLGTGLYGYTF
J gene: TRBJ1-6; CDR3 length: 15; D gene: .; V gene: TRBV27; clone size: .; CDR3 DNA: TGTGCCAGCAGTTTATTCGACCTCAATGATTCACCCCTCCACTTT; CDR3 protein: CASSLFDLNDSPLHF
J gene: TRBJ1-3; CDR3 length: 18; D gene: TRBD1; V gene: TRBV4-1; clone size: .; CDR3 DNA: TGCGCCAGCAGCCAAGGGTCGGACAGGAGGTTCTCTGGAAACACCATATATTTT; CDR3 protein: CASSQGSDRRFSGNTIYF
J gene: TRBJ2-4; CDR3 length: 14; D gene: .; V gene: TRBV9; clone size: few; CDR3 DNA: TGTGCCAGCAGCTACGGACAGGAGGGTAACATTCAGTACTTC; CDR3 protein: CASSYGQEGNIQYF
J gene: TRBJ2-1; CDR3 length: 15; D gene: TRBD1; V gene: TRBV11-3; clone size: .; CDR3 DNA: TGTGCCAGCAGCCCCCAGGGGGCTGGCTACAATGAGCAGTTCTTC; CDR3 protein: CASSPQGAGYNEQFF
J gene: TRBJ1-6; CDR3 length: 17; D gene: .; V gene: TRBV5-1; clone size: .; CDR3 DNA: TGCGCCAGCAGCTTGGATGTAGGGGCCCAGGGGAATTCACCCCTCCACTTT; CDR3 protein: CASSLDVGAQGNSPLHF
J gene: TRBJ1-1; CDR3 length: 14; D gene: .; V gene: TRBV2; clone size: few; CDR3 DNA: TGTGCCAGCAGTGCAGGGGCCTCGAACACTGAAGCTTTCTTT; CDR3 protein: CASSAGASNTEAFF
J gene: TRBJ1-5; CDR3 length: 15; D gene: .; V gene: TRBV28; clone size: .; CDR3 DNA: TGTGCCAGCAGAACGACAGCTCCTAACAATCAGCCCCAGCATTTT; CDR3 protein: CASRTTAPNNQPQHF
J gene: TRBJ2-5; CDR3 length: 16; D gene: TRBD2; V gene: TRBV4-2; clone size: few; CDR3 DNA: TGTGCCAGCAGCCAAGGGACTAGCGGGGGGCGAGAGACCCAGTACTTC; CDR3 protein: CASSQGTSGGRETQYF
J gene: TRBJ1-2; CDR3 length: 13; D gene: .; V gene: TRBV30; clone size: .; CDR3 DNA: TGTGCCTGGAGTGTGCAGTCGGACTATGGCTACACCTTC; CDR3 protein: CAWSVQSDYGYTF
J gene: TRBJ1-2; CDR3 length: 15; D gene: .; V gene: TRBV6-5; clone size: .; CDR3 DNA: TGTGCCAGCAGTCGAGCAGGGCCGCTTAACTATGGCTACACCTTC; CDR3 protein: CASSRAGPLNYGYTF
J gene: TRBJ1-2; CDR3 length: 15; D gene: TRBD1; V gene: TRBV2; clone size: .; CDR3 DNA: TGTGCCAGCAGACAACAACTGGGACAGGGAGGTGGCTACACCTTC; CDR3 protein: CASRQQLGQGGGYTF
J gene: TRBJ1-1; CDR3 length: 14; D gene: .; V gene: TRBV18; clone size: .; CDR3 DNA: TGTGCCAGCTCACCAGCACAGGGGAACACTGAAGCTTTCTTT; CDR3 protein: CASSPAQGNTEAFF